Sequencing of this T cell receptor (beta chain) was carried out in a study of blood T cell repertoires in COVID-19. The wider study: PBMCs, B-cell-depleted T cells, or T cells provided the cDNA or gDNA that made up the material.

Germline CDR1 SGHAT, CDR2 FQNNGV. CDR3 length: 16 residues. V lost 5 bases to trimming and J lost 5 bases; unmatched junction nucleotides: 10. How the authors handled the data: How many nucleated cells were present was estimated from reference gene primer amplification. TCRdb's copy holds only in-frame clones and misses some; the assay was immunoSEQ multiplex PCR. The DNA gave D and trimming, while V, J and clone size come from that table. This sample has about 75,000 clones, with 75% to 95% found just once. Sequenced input: peripheral blood. The clonotype originates from a human donor in a cohort sampled during active COVID-19. The chain combines TRBV11-2 with TRBJ1-4; 8 bases fit TRBD1. The CDR3 spells CASSPVGQGKNEKLFF. CDR3 sequence (DNA): TGTGCCAGCAGCCCGGTCGGACAGGGCAAGAATGAAAAACTGTTTTTT.